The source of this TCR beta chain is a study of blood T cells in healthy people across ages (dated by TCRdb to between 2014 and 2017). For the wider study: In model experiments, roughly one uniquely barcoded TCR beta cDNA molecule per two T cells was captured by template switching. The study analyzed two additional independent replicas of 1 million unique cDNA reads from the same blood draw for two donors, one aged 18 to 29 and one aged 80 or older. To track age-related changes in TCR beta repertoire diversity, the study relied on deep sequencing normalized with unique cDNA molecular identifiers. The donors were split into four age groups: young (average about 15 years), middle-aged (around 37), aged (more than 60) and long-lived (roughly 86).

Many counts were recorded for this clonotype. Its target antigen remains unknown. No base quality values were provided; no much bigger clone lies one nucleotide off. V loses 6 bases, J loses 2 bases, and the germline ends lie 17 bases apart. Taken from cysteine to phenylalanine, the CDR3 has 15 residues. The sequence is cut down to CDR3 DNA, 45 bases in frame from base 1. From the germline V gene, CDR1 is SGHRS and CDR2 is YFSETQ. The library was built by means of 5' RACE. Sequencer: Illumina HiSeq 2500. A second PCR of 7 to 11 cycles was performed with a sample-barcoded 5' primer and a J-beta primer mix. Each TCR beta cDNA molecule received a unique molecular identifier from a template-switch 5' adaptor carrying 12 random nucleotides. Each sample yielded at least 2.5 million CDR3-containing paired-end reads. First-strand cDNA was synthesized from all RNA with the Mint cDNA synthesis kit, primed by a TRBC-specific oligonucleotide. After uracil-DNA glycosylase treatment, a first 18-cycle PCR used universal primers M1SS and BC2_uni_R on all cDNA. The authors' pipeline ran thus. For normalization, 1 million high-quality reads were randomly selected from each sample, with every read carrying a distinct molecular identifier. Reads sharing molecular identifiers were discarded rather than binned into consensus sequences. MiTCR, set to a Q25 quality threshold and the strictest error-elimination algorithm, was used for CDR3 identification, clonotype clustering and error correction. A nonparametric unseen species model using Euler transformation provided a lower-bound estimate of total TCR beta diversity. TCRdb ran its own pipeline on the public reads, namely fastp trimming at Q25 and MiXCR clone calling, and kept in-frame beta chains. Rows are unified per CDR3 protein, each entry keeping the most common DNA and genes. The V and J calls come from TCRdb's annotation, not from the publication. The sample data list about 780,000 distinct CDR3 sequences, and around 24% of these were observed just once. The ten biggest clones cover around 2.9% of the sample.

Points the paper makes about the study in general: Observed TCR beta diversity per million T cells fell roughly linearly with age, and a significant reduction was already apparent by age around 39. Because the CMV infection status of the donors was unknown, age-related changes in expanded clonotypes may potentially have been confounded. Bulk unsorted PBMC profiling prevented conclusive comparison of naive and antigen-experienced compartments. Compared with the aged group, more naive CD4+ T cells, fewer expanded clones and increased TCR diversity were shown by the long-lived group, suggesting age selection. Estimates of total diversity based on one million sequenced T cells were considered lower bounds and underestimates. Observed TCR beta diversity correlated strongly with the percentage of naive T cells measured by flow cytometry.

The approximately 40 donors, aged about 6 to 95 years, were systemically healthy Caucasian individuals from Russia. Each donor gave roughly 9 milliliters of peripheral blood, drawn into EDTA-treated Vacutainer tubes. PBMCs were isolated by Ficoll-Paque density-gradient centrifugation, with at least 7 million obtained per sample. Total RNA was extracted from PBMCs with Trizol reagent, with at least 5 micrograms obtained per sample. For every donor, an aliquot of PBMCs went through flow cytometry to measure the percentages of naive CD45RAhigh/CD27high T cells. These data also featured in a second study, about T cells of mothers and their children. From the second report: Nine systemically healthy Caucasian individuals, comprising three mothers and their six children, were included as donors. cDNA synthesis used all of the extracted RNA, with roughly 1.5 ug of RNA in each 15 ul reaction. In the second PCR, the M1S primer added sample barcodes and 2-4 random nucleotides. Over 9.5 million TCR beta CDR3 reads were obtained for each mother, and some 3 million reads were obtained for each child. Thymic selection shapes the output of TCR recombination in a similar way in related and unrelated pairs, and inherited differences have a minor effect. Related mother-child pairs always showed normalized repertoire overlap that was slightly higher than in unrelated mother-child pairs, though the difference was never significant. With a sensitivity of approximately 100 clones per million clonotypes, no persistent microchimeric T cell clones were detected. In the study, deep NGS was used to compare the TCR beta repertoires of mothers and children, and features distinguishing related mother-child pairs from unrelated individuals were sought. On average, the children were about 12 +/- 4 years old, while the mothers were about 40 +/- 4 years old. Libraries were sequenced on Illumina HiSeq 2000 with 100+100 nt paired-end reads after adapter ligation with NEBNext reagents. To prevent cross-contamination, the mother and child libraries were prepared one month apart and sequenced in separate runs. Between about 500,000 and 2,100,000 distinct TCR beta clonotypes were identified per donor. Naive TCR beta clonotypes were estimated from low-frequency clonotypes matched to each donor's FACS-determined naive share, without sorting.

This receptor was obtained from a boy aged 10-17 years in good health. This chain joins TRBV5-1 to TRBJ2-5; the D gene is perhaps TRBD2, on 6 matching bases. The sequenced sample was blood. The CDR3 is CASTPREKGQETQYF. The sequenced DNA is TGCGCCAGCACCCCCCGGGAGAAGGGGCAAGAGACCCAGTACTTC.